This T cell receptor (beta chain) was found in a study of blood T cell repertoires in COVID-19. Study background: Acute-phase and convalescent COVID-19 samples originated in the United States, Italy and Spain. The analysed material was cDNA or gDNA that came from T cells, B-cell-depleted T cells, or PBMCs.

The CDR3 is 15 amino acids. The germline V gene has CDR1 SNHLY and CDR2 FYNNEI. Trimming pared 7 bases from V and 0 bases from J, leaving 15 bases between. In the authors' workflow: Reference gene primers were amplified, and this amplification served to estimate nucleated cell counts. Repertoires were generated with immunoSEQ multiplex PCR, while TCRdb's copy carries only in-frame clones and drops some. D and trimming were read from the DNA, whereas the V and J calls and clone size are those reported in that table. The sample has 65,000 to 95,000 clones, roughly 84% seen once. The receptor was isolated from a man aged 70 or older with active or convalescent COVID-19. The rearrangement uses TRBV2 and TRBJ1-1; D ambiguous. Sequencing used peripheral blood. CDR3 sequence (DNA): TGTGCCAGCAACCGAGGGCGCATCCTGAACACTGAAGCTTTCTTT. Amino acid sequence: CASNRGRILNTEAFF.